This T cell receptor beta chain comes out of a study of T cell responses to AZD1222 COVID-19 vaccine. In the study overall: Doses given second, at about 4 or about 12 weeks, were pooled.

Clones were sequenced by immunoSEQ multiplex PCR, and TCRdb holds only the in-frame ones, with some missing. This sample carries some 120,000 clones, roughly 84% of them seen once, and the ten largest clones take 1% to 1.5%. Germline V gene data show CDR1 as SGHRS and CDR2 as YFSETQ. This CDR3 is built from 14 residues. V lost 7 bases to trimming and J lost 4 bases; unmatched junction nucleotides: 7. Study conclusions and caveats: Spike regions recognized by vaccine-associated CD4 TCRs spanned the protein, led by 160-218 and 743-854. Donors were mostly white British, more females; clonal diversity possibly underestimated. Increases in Spike-specific TCR breadth and depth were seen after two AZD1222 doses.

This clone was detected a few times. Its antigen is currently unknown. Here the sequenced sample was peripheral blood, taken on day 0 of AZD1222 vaccination. This chain connects TRBV5-1 to TRBJ1-1; 10 positions agree with TRBD1. The receptor was derived from an adult in good health. The CDR3 reads CASGTRTGGTEAFF. The CDR3 nucleotides are TGCGCCAGCGGAACCAGGACAGGGGGCACTGAAGCTTTCTTT.